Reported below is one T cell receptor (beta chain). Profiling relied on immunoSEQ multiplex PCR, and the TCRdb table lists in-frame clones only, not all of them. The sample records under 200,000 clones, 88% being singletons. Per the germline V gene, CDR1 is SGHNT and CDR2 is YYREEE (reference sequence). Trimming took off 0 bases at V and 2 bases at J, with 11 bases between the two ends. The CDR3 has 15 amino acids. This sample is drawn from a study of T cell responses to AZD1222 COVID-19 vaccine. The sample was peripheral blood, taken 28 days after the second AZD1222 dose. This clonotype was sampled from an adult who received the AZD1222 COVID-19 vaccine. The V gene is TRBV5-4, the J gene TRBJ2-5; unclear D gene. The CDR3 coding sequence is TGTGCCAGCAGCTTGGATCAACTTCTTCAAGAGACCCAGTACTTC. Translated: CASSLDQLLQETQYF.